This T cell receptor beta chain was observed in a study of blood T cell repertoires in COVID-19. Across the whole study: Italy, Spain and the United States were the sources of the convalescent and acute COVID-19 samples.

Generated by immunoSEQ multiplex PCR, the TCRdb table keeps only in-frame clones and is missing some. The sample lists about 220,000 clones; 65% to 85% were seen once. The CDR3 loop spans 12 amino acids. Per germline, CDR1 SEHNR and CDR2 FQNEAQ (reference sequence). The V and J ends lost 1 base and 10 bases respectively, with 10 bases between them. The chain links TRBV7-9 to TRBJ1-1; no firm D call. The sample comprised PBMCs or T cells enriched from blood (not recorded which). The sequence was obtained from a woman aged 55-70 years who had recovered from COVID-19. CDR3 nucleotides: TGTGCCAGCAGCTTAGAAGCCAGGCGAGCTTTCTTT. Translating gives CASSLEARRAFF.